This entry describes one T cell receptor (beta chain). What it recognizes is unknown. These data originate in a study of cytomegalovirus exposure and HLA in healthy donors. The CDR3 length is 11 residues. The V end was cut by 6 bases, the J end by 5 bases, with 10 bases between. Germline V gene data show CDR1 as SQVTM and CDR2 as ANQGSEA. 60 Vbeta and 13 Jbeta primers were used in PCR. Only in-frame clones appear in the TCRdb table, and some are missing; sequencing was by immunoSEQ multiplex PCR. The sample yields about 130,000 clones, over 70% seen once. Study outcomes and limitations: Sequencing depth roughly uniform across donors was assumed in presence/absence analyses.

Sequenced material: PBMCs. The sequence was collected from a woman aged 40 to 55 in good health and CMV-seronegative. This chain uses TRBV29-1 with TRBJ2-5; perhaps TRBD2 as D (6 bases). For the CDR3, the DNA is TGCAGCGTGTGGGACTGGGAGACCCAGTACTTC. Translating it yields CSVWDWETQYF. Together with reference TRBV29-1 and TRBJ2-5, the CDR3 gives the full variable domain: SAVISQKPSRDICQRGTSLTIQCQVDSQVTMMFWYRQQPGQSLTLIATANQGSEATYESGFVIDKFPISRPNLTFSTLTVSNMSPEDSSIYLCSVWDWETQYFGPGTRLLVL.